Detailed here is one T cell receptor (beta chain). Its cognate antigen is unknown. The entry originates in a study of cytomegalovirus exposure and HLA in healthy donors. PCR was performed using 60 Vbeta and 13 Jbeta primers. Sequenced by immunoSEQ multiplex PCR; TCRdb stores in-frame clones only, minus some. The data hold some 150,000 clones, with around 77% observed a single time. Study observations and caveats: Of the V segments, some could not be distinguished, including TRBV6-2 and TRBV6-3, and were excluded. Links to common viral pathogens appeared, in a later analysis, for several of the most significant clusters.

This CDR3 comprises 12 residues. CDR1 is MDHEN and CDR2 is SYDVKM in the germline V gene. V and J are TRBV28 and TRBJ2-5; the D is unclear. Near its end, the DNA agrees better with TRBJ2-7, so the J call may be wrong. This receptor was identified in a man under 40 in good health and CMV-seropositive. The material sequenced was PBMCs. The CDR3: CASTGSRHEQYF. The CDR3 nucleotides read TGTGCCAGTACCGGGTCTCGTCACGAGCAGTACTTC.